Presented here are 11 T cell receptor beta chains from one specimen sequenced in a study of CD8+CD57+ T cells in acquired aplastic anemia. Patients chosen for sequencing had shown CD8+CD57+ cell expansion by flow cytometry. Investigators profiled TCR beta VDJ and CDR3 from genomic DNA template. TCRdb independently ran MiXCR on the reads; one entry per CDR3 protein. The data show 150,000 to 180,000 distinct CDR3 sequences, just over 50% seen once. The source material was sorted CD4+, CD8+, or CD8+CD57+ T cells (not recorded which) from PBMCs. The receptors come from a human donor with aplastic anemia.

This chain joins TRBV24-1 and TRBJ2-7; 14 bases are shared with TRBD2. The CDR3 is made up of 16 amino acids. CDR1 and CDR2 (germline): KGHDR, SFDVKD. With V trimmed by 3 bases and J by 4 bases, 4 bases remained unmatched. In nucleotides, the CDR3 is TGTGCCACCAGTGATGCTGGGACTAGCGGGAGATACGAGCAGTACTTC. Encoded protein: CATSDAGTSGRYEQYF.

V is TRBV4-2 and J is TRBJ2-4, with 11 bases matching TRBD2. Germline-derived CDR1 and CDR2 are LGHNA and YNFKEQ. The CDR3 contains 15 residues. Trimming removed 5 bases from V and 8 bases from J; junction bases left unmatched: 8. CDR3 amino acids: CASSNLAGGNDIQYF. CDR3 bases: TGTGCCAGCAGCAACCTAGCGGGGGGTAACGACATTCAGTACTTC.

This clonotype was counted between two and nine times. The chain uses TRBV20-1 and TRBJ1-5; D gene unclear. Germline CDR1 and CDR2: DFQATT and SNEGSKA (reference sequence). Trimming removed 6 bases from V and 0 bases from J, with 15 bases in between. The CDR3 loop spans 15 amino acids. The CDR3 protein is CSASSPWHSNQPQHF. The CDR3 DNA reads as TGCAGTGCCAGCAGCCCTTGGCATAGCAATCAGCCCCAGCATTTT.

Comment on this clonotype: This clone may be a read error of a much larger clone one base away. The CDR3 bases are TGCGCCAGCAGCCAATATATGGGGGGGGCTTACAATGAGCAGTTCTTC. Its translation is CASSQYMGGAYNEQFF. The J gene is TRBJ2-1, the V gene TRBV4-1, with a weak D call TRBD2 (7 bases). The V and J ends lost 2 bases and 4 bases respectively, with 15 bases between them. Germline lookup yields CDR1 MGHRA and CDR2 YSYEKL. The CDR3 is 16 residues long.

This sequence joins TRBV7-2 and TRBJ1-4, with 7 bases identical to TRBD1. CDR3 length: 13 residues. J gave up 8 bases and V 7 bases, and 7 bases lay outside the gene matches. Germline CDR1 and CDR2: SGHTA and FQGNSA. CDR3 region: CASNRDRKEKLFF. The CDR3 DNA follows: TGTGCCAGCAACCGGGACAGAAAAGAAAAACTGTTTTTT.

The rearrangement links TRBV20-1 to TRBJ2-7; D is undetermined. V was pared by 6 bases and J by 5 bases, with 8 bases between. Germline V CDR1 and CDR2: DFQATT, SNEGSKA (reference sequence). The CDR3 loop spans 10 amino acids. The CDR3 coding sequence is TGCAGTGCGCTTAACAACGAGCAGTACTTC. It translates to CSALNNEQYF.

The V call is TRBV11-3, the J call TRBJ2-5; TRBD2 might be the D (6 bases). The better agreement between TRBJ2-4 and the DNA end casts doubt on the J call. This CDR3 has 14 residues. Germline V gene lookup returns CDR1 SGHNT and CDR2 YENEEA. The CDR3 here is CASSLGAGKNIQYF. CDR3 DNA sequence: TGTGCCAGCAGCTTAGGGGCGGGGAAAAACATTCAGTACTTC.

The chain combines TRBV15 with TRBJ2-5; TRBD2 aligns across 9 bases. Germline CDR1 is LNHNV and CDR2 is YYDKDF (reference sequence). V gave up 5 bases and J gave up 2 bases; unmatched junction bases: 9. This CDR3 is 16 amino acids long. CDR3 sequence: CATSQTTSGPQETQYF. DNA of the CDR3: TGTGCCACCAGCCAAACCACTAGCGGGCCACAAGAGACCCAGTACTTC.

The chain recombines TRBV10-3 with TRBJ2-1; TRBD2 agrees at 7 bases. There are 14 residues in the CDR3. With V trimmed by 6 bases and J by 5 bases, 7 bases remained unmatched. The germline V gene has CDR1 ENHRY and CDR2 SYGVKD. The CDR3: CAIRVTSSNNEQFF. CDR3 DNA: TGTGCCATCAGGGTGACTAGCAGTAACAATGAGCAGTTCTTC.

The rearrangement uses TRBV15 and TRBJ1-5; 10 nucleotides line up with TRBD1. Trimming removed 9 bases from V and 0 bases from J; junction bases left unmatched: 11. Per the germline V gene, CDR1 is LNHNV and CDR2 is YYDKDF (reference sequence). This CDR3 region has 17 residues. The CDR3 nucleotides are TGTGCCACGAGAGGACAGGGGGAACGGGATAGCAATCAGCCCCAGCATTTT. Translation gives CATRGQGERDSNQPQHF.

In this sample, this clonotype turned up many times. The genes are TRBV7-8 and TRBJ2-7; D is ambiguous. Per the germline V gene, CDR1 is SGHVS and CDR2 is FQNEAQ. V dropped 3 bases and J dropped 0 bases, with 6 bases sitting between them. The CDR3 is 13 residues long. The CDR3 bases are TGTGCCAGCAGCTTTTACTTCTCCTACGAGCAGTACTTC. Translating it yields CASSFYFSYEQYF.